These 20 T cell receptor beta chains came from one sample sequenced in a study of T-cell memory formation after mild COVID-19. TCRdb reanalysed the 5' RACE reads using MiXCR and keeps one entry per CDR3 protein. The sample lists 200,000 to 300,000 distinct CDR3 sequences; roughly 15% were seen once. The sample taken for sequencing was PBMCs or a T cell subset sorted from them (not recorded which). The receptor source for this set is an adult woman who had mild COVID-19 (a few samples of this study predate the infection). Cell type and time point are not known.

This clonotype has more than one count but fewer than ten. The V call is TRBV29-1, the J call TRBJ2-5; weak D call: TRBD2 (6 bases). Germline CDR1 reads SQVTM; CDR2 reads ANQGSEA. V shed 7 bases and J shed 5 bases, with 17 bases lying between them. The CDR3 is made up of 13 amino acids. The CDR3 reads CSASTVLAETQYF. The CDR3 nucleotides read TGCAGCGCCTCGACCGTCCTAGCGGAGACCCAGTACTTC.

CDR3 sequence reads: CATSRTGDQPQHF. The CDR3 nucleotides are TGTGCCACCAGCCGGACAGGGGATCAGCCCCAGCATTTT. The chain has TRBV15 and TRBJ1-5; TRBD1 matches 9 bases. The germline gives CDR1 LNHNV, CDR2 YYDKDF (reference sequence). The CDR3 covers 13 residues. V gave up 5 bases and J gave up 5 bases; unmatched junction bases: 1.

This clonotype was counted a few times. DNA of the CDR3: TGCACCAGCAGCCAAGAATGGCCAGGGGGGACCTATTATGGCTACACCTTC. This sequence encodes CTSSQEWPGGTYYGYTF. The rearrangement uses TRBV1 and TRBJ1-2; the table's D call, TRBD1, was not checked against the DNA. TRBV1 corresponds to a pseudogene. This CDR3 contains 17 residues.

The gene calls are TRBV3-1 and TRBJ2-4; 8 bases agree with TRBD2. Looked up from germline, CDR1 is LGHDT and CDR2 is YNNKEL (reference sequence). CDR3 length equals 13 residues. The J segment lost 16 bases and the V segment lost 0 bases, leaving 8 bases of the junction unmatched. Here the CDR3 DNA reads TGTGCCAGCAGCCAAGATTCGGGGGGGCCGGGATACTTC. Amino acid sequence: CASSQDSGGPGYF.

A few counts support this clonotype. The chain couples TRBV5-1 to TRBJ2-3; no clear D gene. The V end lost 0 bases, the J end lost 2 bases, and 10 bases lay between the germline ends. Germline CDR1 SGHRS, CDR2 YFSETQ. The CDR3 runs to 15 residues. The CDR3: CASSLVAENTDTQYF. In nucleotides, the CDR3 is TGCGCCAGCAGCTTGGTAGCAGAGAACACAGATACGCAGTATTTT.

This chain joins TRBV5-4 and TRBJ2-7, with TRBD2 matching over 7 bases. With V trimmed by 7 bases and J by 1 base, 11 bases remained unmatched. CDR1 is SGHNT, CDR2 YYREEE, per germline (reference sequence). CDR3 length equals 15 residues. In DNA, the CDR3 is TGTGCCAGCCCCTGGGGGGGAGGTCATTCCTACGAGCAGTACTTC. This translates into CASPWGGGHSYEQYF.

This clonotype was seen a handful of times. This chain joins TRBV5-5 and TRBJ2-7, with TRBD1 matching 10 bases. Per germline, CDR1 SGHKS and CDR2 YYEKEE (reference sequence). The CDR3 is 15 residues long. The V and J ends lost 4 bases and 6 bases, in that order; junction bases with no gene match: 10. CDR3 in amino acids: CASSTGPGQGREQYF. The CDR3 DNA reads TGTGCCAGCAGCACCGGCCCGGGACAGGGGCGCGAGCAGTACTTC.

The chain employs TRBV19 and TRBJ2-7, with 7 bases that match TRBD1. This CDR3 is built from 15 residues. Per germline, CDR1 LNHDA and CDR2 SQIVND (reference sequence). With V trimmed by 5 bases and J by 2 bases, 9 bases remained unmatched. CDR3 protein: CASSDRDSLPYEQYF. Written as DNA, the CDR3 is TGTGCCAGTAGTGACCGGGACAGCCTCCCCTACGAGCAGTACTTC.

In the case of this clonotype: Its ends do not fully match the called genes, so a read error is possible. This chain joins TRBV4-3 and TRBJ2-7, with TRBD1 as a possible D gene (7 bases). Germline CDR1 is LGHNA and CDR2 is YSLEER. The CDR3 totals 13 residues. The CDR3 region is CASSQAGDRARNF. The CDR3 bases are TGCGCCAGCAGCCAAGCGGGAGACAGGGCCCGCAACTTC.

The J gene is TRBJ1-1, the V gene TRBV6-1, with 9 bases lining up with TRBD1. V was pared by 5 bases and J by 4 bases, with 8 bases of the junction left unmatched. The CDR3 is made up of 15 amino acids. From germline, CDR1 is MNHNS and CDR2 SASEGT. The CDR3 loop is CASSPAGTGSTEAFF. CDR3 coding DNA: TGTGCCAGCAGTCCGGCGGGGACAGGGAGCACTGAAGCTTTCTTT.

The genes are TRBV5-5 and TRBJ2-5, with 9 positions matching TRBD1. The V and J ends lost 6 bases and 4 bases, in that order; junction bases with no gene match: 7. CDR3 length: 14 amino acids. Looked up from germline, CDR1 is SGHKS and CDR2 is YYEKEE (reference sequence). CDR3 sequence: CASTGTGYAETQYF. CDR3 nucleotides: TGTGCCAGCACCGGGACAGGGTACGCAGAGACCCAGTACTTC.

This clonotype was seen more than once but under ten times. V is TRBV24-1 and J is TRBJ1-2; D gene ambiguous. This CDR3 is built from 12 residues. Deletions cut 3 bases from V and 9 bases from J, with 10 bases between. Germline V lookup: CDR1 KGHDR, CDR2 SFDVKD. The CDR3 DNA reads TGTGCCACCAGTGATCGCCGGGAAAGCTACACCTTC. Translation: CATSDRRESYTF.

The chain joins TRBV10-3 to TRBJ2-1, with 10 positions matching TRBD2. This CDR3 is 16 amino acids long. In germline, CDR1 is ENHRY, CDR2 SYGVKD. V dropped 3 bases and J dropped 7; count of bases not matched to a gene: 9. This CDR3 reads CAISDPLAGEWNEQFF. The DNA of the CDR3 is TGTGCCATCAGTGACCCCCTAGCGGGAGAGTGGAATGAGCAGTTCTTC.

CDR3 sequence reads: CASSYDRGEEQPQHF. CDR3 sequence (DNA): TGTGCCAGCAGTTACGACAGGGGAGAGGAGCAGCCCCAGCATTTT. V is TRBV6-5 and J is TRBJ1-5, with 8 bases matching TRBD1. The ends lost 2 bases at V and 7 bases at J; junction bases unmatched: 7. There are 15 residues in the CDR3. Looked up from germline, CDR1 is MNHEY and CDR2 is SVGAGI.

The rearrangement uses TRBV24-1 and TRBJ2-2; the match to TRBD2 covers 7 bases. There are 15 residues in the CDR3. CDR1 KGHDR and CDR2 SFDVKD come from the germline V gene. V was clipped by 7 bases and J by 5 bases; unmatched bases: 9. The DNA of the CDR3 is TGTGCCACCAGGGAGACTAGCCGCGGAACCGGGGAGCTGTTTTTT. It translates to CATRETSRGTGELFF.

V is TRBV7-2 and J is TRBJ2-3; 10 nucleotides align to TRBD2. The CDR3 sequence is 15 residues long. V shed 9 bases and J 1 base; nucleotides not matched to a gene: 7. CDR1 and CDR2 (germline): SGHTA, FQGNSA. The CDR3 reads CASQLAGSRTDTQYF. CDR3 DNA sequence: TGTGCCAGTCAACTAGCGGGGAGTCGCACAGATACGCAGTATTTT.

At least ten counts were recorded for this clonotype. The V call is TRBV11-2, the J call TRBJ2-7; 10 bases are a match to TRBD2. The germline CDR1 and CDR2 sequences are SGHAT and FQNNGV. V lost 1 base and J lost 4; bases outside the gene matches: 1. The CDR3 sequence is 14 residues long. CDR3 in DNA: TGTGCCAGCAGCTTAGGTAGCGGGAGGTACGAGCAGTACTTC. Translating gives CASSLGSGRYEQYF.

This clonotype was detected ten times or more. CDR3 sequence: CASSFDRGLRLNTEAFF. As DNA, the CDR3 is TGCGCCAGCAGCTTCGACAGGGGGCTCAGGCTGAACACTGAAGCTTTCTTT. The chain combines TRBV23-1 with TRBJ1-1, with 10 bases lining up with TRBD1. TRBV23-1 is an ORF, and what it does is uncertain. There are 17 residues in the CDR3. The V gene end was trimmed by 6 bases and the J gene end by 0 bases; junction bases not matched to a gene: 10.

This clonotype was recorded many times. The rearrangement uses TRBV4-1 and TRBJ2-2, with 12 bases fitting TRBD2. The germline V gene encodes CDR1 MGHRA and CDR2 YSYEKL. This CDR3 is 15 amino acids long. Germline trimming cut 4 bases from V and 5 bases from J; bases unmatched to any gene: 2. The DNA of the CDR3 is TGCGCCAGCAGCCCTGGGACTAGCGGGACCGGGGAGCTGTTTTTT. Amino acid sequence: CASSPGTSGTGELFF.

This clonotype appeared a few times. The chain uses TRBV7-3 and TRBJ2-7; D remains ambiguous. CDR3 length: 12 amino acids. Germline lookup yields CDR1 SGHTA and CDR2 FQGTGA. The V end lost 0 bases, the J end lost 5 bases, and 5 bases lay between the germline ends. The CDR3 nucleotides are TGTGCCAGCAGCTTAACCTTCCACGAGCAGTACTTC. It is translated as CASSLTFHEQYF.